Below, one TCR beta chain is given with its context. Naivety among CD8 cells was defined by CD45RO negativity and positive CCR7 selection, thereby excluding terminally differentiated effector memory CD45RA+ cells. Clones were read by immunoSEQ multiplex PCR, and TCRdb kept only the in-frame ones, dropping some. The repertoire holds about 2 million clones, with about 95% as singletons. This sample is drawn from a study of shared clonotypes between healthy human individuals. Sample: naive CD8+ T cells sorted from blood. This clonotype originated in a man younger than 35 in good health.

As DNA, the CDR3 is TGTGCCAGCAGTTTTGGAACTAGCGGGATCTACGAGCAGTACTTC. This sequence encodes CASSFGTSGIYEQYF. This sequence joins TRBV27 and TRBJ2-7, with TRBD2 identical over 10 bases. V lost 3 bases, J lost 3 bases, and 5 bases stayed unmatched. The CDR3 is 15 residues long. Per the germline V gene, CDR1 is MNHEY and CDR2 is SMNVEV (reference sequence).